This record covers a single TCR beta chain. The source of the sample is a study of T cells expressing NK-cell markers. Study as a whole: In the group of eight sequenced donors, seven were HCMV-seropositive and one was seronegative.

In generating TCR beta cDNA, 5'RACE template switching with UMIs was used. No DNA is given; TCRdb re-called the 5' RACE reads and lists each CDR3 protein once. Its clone listing holds some 600,000 distinct CDR3 sequences. Germline V gene lookup returns CDR1 SGHAT and CDR2 FQNNGV. The CDR3 runs to 14 residues. The chain joins TRBV11-2 to TRBJ2-2; the D call of TRBD1 rests on TCRdb alone, since no DNA is present to check it. Sequenced sample: blood T cells: a sorted CD56 or NKG2C T cell subset, CD4+ or CD8+ T cells, or bulk PBMC T cells (not recorded which). The sequence was obtained from a man aged 18-30 years in good health. The CDR3 loop reads CASSSPKAPGELFF. Full variable domain (remainder filled in from reference TRBV11-2 and TRBJ2-2): EAGVAQSPRYKIIEKRQSVAFWCNPISGHATLYWYQQILGQGPKLLIQFQNNGVVDDSQLPKDRFSAERLKGVDSTLKIQPAKLEDSAVYLCASSSPKAPGELFFGEGSRLTVL.